Listed below are T cell receptor beta chains from one sample, sequenced in a study of control samples from healthy donors and cancer patients. The repertoire was sequenced with immunoSEQ multiplex PCR; TCRdb's copy has only in-frame clones and lacks some. The profile covers more than 100,000 clones, with roughly 90% appearing a single time and approximately 8% taken by the ten largest. Sequencing was carried out using PBMCs. These receptors all stem from a man aged 50 to 60 with head and neck cancer. Each CDR3 is given with its conserved first and last residue. Each record gives: V gene, J gene, D gene, clone size, CDR3 protein, CDR3 DNA. D genes are given only for firm matches. Expanded clones are given a class, and other clones once, few, many or no size at all.

V: TRBV9; J: TRBJ2-5; D: -; size: -; CDR3: CASSSQESTEETQYF; DNA: TGTGCCAGCAGCTCCCAAGAAAGCACGGAGGAGACCCAGTACTTC
V: TRBV5-4; J: TRBJ1-2; D: -; size: -; CDR3: CASSLGSANYGYTF; DNA: TGTGCCAGCAGCTTAGGCAGTGCTAACTATGGCTACACCTTC
V: TRBV5-5; J: TRBJ2-5; D: -; size: -; CDR3: CASSFKDSSHVETQYF; DNA: TGTGCCAGCAGCTTTAAGGACAGTTCCCACGTGGAGACCCAGTACTTC
V: TRBV9; J: TRBJ1-4; D: -; size: -; CDR3: CASTSSDANEKLFF; DNA: TGTGCCAGCACCTCTTCGGATGCTAATGAAAAACTGTTTTTT
V: TRBV5-4; J: TRBJ2-3; D: TRBD1; size: once; CDR3: CASSLPTGSTDTQYF; DNA: TGTGCCAGCAGCTTACCGACAGGGAGCACAGATACGCAGTATTTT
V: TRBV7-2; J: TRBJ2-7; D: -; size: -; CDR3: CASSSRGRRDEQYF; DNA: TGTGCCAGCAGCTCAAGGGGGAGGAGAGACGAGCAGTACTTC
V: TRBV18; J: TRBJ2-5; D: TRBD1; size: -; CDR3: CASSPLTRTGAFQETQYF; DNA: TGTGCCAGCTCACCTTTGACTAGGACAGGGGCTTTCCAAGAGACCCAGTACTTC
V: TRBV5-5; J: TRBJ1-5; D: -; size: once; CDR3: CASSLTIFQPQHF; DNA: TGTGCCAGCAGCTTGACCATTTTCCAGCCCCAGCATTTT
V: TRBV5-1; J: TRBJ2-1; D: -; size: -; CDR3: CASSLLTYGEQFF; DNA: TGCGCCAGCAGCTTGTTGACATATGGTGAGCAGTTCTTC
V: TRBV10-2; J: TRBJ1-4; D: -; size: -; CDR3: CASSRGLRTNEKLFF; DNA: TGCGCCAGCAGCCGCGGGTTAAGGACTAATGAAAAACTGTTTTTT
V: TRBV18; J: TRBJ2-5; D: -; size: -; CDR3: CASSPPGVGETQYF; DNA: TGTGCCAGCTCACCACCAGGGGTAGGGGAGACCCAGTACTTC
V: TRBV27; J: TRBJ1-5; D: -; size: few; CDR3: CASSRAPNQPQHF; DNA: TGTGCCAGCAGCAGGGCCCCCAATCAGCCCCAGCATTTT